Each of the 8 T cell receptor beta chains below was sequenced from the same sample in a study of blood T cell repertoires in COVID-19. This table comes from immunoSEQ multiplex PCR, and its TCRdb copy is limited to in-frame clones, with some not included. Found here are approximately 82,000 clones, about four fifths of them singletons; the top ten hold about 7%. Sequences were obtained from peripheral blood. The source of these receptors is a man aged 45-65 years with active or convalescent COVID-19.

CDR3 in amino acids: CAWSYGQGDQPQHF. CDR3 nucleotides: TGTGCCTGGAGTTACGGACAGGGGGATCAGCCCCAGCATTTT. The genes are TRBV30 and TRBJ1-5; 10 bases match TRBD1. Per the germline V gene, CDR1 is GTSNPN and CDR2 is SVGIG (reference sequence). The CDR3 spans 14 residues. J lost 5 bases, V lost 2 bases, and 3 bases had no gene match.

The chain combines TRBV10-3 with TRBJ2-1, with 7 nucleotides matching TRBD1. The germline V gene encodes CDR1 ENHRY and CDR2 SYGVKD. This CDR3 has 12 residues. V was clipped by 6 bases and J by 4 bases; unmatched bases: 0. This CDR3 reads CAIRDRYNEQFF. The CDR3 coding sequence is TGTGCCATCAGGGACAGGTACAATGAGCAGTTCTTC.

The V and J genes are TRBV19 and TRBJ2-3, with 8 bases matching TRBD1. Trimming removed 5 bases from V and 5 bases from J; junction bases left unmatched: 6. Germline CDR1 LNHDA, CDR2 SQIVND (reference sequence). This CDR3 spans 14 amino acids. The CDR3 DNA sequence: TGTGCCAGTAGTCCCGGACAGGGAGGAGATACGCAGTATTTT. The encoded protein is CASSPGQGGDTQYF.

V and J are TRBV3-1 (or the pseudogene TRBV3-2) and TRBJ2-7; 11 nucleotides match TRBD2. Per the germline V gene, CDR1 is LGHDT and CDR2 is YNNKEL (reference sequence). The V and J ends lost 0 bases and 0 bases, in that order; junction bases with no gene match: 4. The CDR3 loop spans 17 amino acids. CDR3 sequence (DNA): TGTGCCAGCAGCCAAGACGTCGGGACTAGCGGCTCCTACGAGCAGTACTTC. Residues: CASSQDVGTSGSYEQYF.

This chain connects TRBV19 to TRBJ2-3; the D gene is possibly TRBD1 (6 bases). Germline V gene lookup returns CDR1 LNHDA and CDR2 SQIVND (reference sequence). The CDR3 is 14 amino acids. V was clipped by 0 bases and J by 11 bases, with 15 bases between them. The CDR3 bases are TGTGCCAGTAGTATAGATTGGAGGACAGTCTGGCAGTATTTT. Translation gives CASSIDWRTVWQYF.

This clone was picked up one time. The chain combines TRBV28 with TRBJ2-5; possibly TRBD1 for D (5 bases). Germline V gene data show CDR1 as MDHEN and CDR2 as SYDVKM. This CDR3 comprises 14 residues. Trimming removed 3 bases from V and 5 bases from J, with 13 bases in between. CDR3 coding DNA: TGTGCCAGCAGTTTGGAAGGGGTTGGGGAGACCCAGTACTTC. The encoded protein is CASSLEGVGETQYF.

This clone was counted ten times or more. The genes are TRBV5-1 and TRBJ2-2, with D possibly TRBD1 on 6 matching bases. The CDR3 extends over 15 amino acids. Germline CDR1 SGHRS, CDR2 YFSETQ. V lost 3 bases and J 1 base, leaving 10 bases between the germline ends. The CDR3 sequence is CASSYSGQNTGELFF. CDR3 DNA sequence: TGCGCCAGCAGCTACTCGGGACAGAACACCGGGGAGCTGTTTTTT.

The chain couples TRBV19 to TRBJ1-2, with a possible D match to TRBD1 (5 bases). The V gene's germline CDR1 is LNHDA and CDR2 SQIVND (reference sequence). The V gene lost 1 base and the J gene lost 4 bases, with 13 bases spanning the gap. The CDR3 covers 15 residues. The CDR3 sequence is CASSIGSTDSYGYTF. CDR3 DNA: TGTGCCAGTAGTATAGGGTCGACAGACTCCTATGGCTACACCTTC.